The 26 T cell receptor beta chains presented below share a single source sample, sequenced in a study of T cells after somatic rescue of genetic block. Method: immunoSEQ multiplex PCR; TCRdb's copy keeps in-frame clones and lacks some. The sample yields under 150,000 clones, around 90% seen once. The sample comprised peripheral blood mononuclear cells (PBMCs). The receptor set was obtained from a woman aged 18-29 years.

This chain connects TRBV19 to TRBJ1-4; the D is unclear. V was cut by 8 bases and J by 2 bases, with 9 bases left in between. This CDR3 comprises 13 residues. CDR1 LNHDA and CDR2 SQIVND come from the germline V gene (reference sequence). The DNA for the CDR3 is TGTGCCAGTGCCATGGGGACTAATGAAAAACTGTTTTTT. Amino acid sequence: CASAMGTNEKLFF.

The chain combines TRBV6-5 with TRBJ1-3, with 8 bases aligning to TRBD1. The CDR3 extends over 15 amino acids. The V gene's germline CDR1 is MNHEY and CDR2 SVGAGI. The ends lost 6 bases at V and 5 bases at J; junction bases unmatched: 9. CDR3 loop: CASRGLDRGRNTIYF. Written as DNA, the CDR3 is TGTGCCAGCAGGGGACTTGACAGGGGACGAAACACCATATATTTT.

This chain joins TRBV6-1 and TRBJ2-7; D not certain. V was shortened by 4 bases and J by 2 bases, with 9 bases between the two germline ends. This CDR3 has 13 amino acids. The germline gives CDR1 MNHNS, CDR2 SASEGT. CDR3 nucleotide sequence: TGTGCCAGCAGTGCCAGAGAGACCTACGAGCAGTACTTC. It encodes CASSARETYEQYF.

V is TRBV5-6 and J is TRBJ2-7; D might be TRBD1 (5 bases). The germline V and J ends were trimmed by 1 base and 2 bases, with 10 bases remaining between them. The CDR3 totals 14 residues. Germline CDR1 and CDR2: SGHDT and YYEEEE. The CDR3 DNA reads TGTGCCAGCAGCTTGTTGGACATCCCCTACGAGCAGTACTTC. It specifies CASSLLDIPYEQYF.

This sequence joins TRBV5-6 and TRBJ2-4; D perhaps matches TRBD2 (5 bases). Trimming removed 5 bases at V and 1 base at J, with 10 bases between. CDR1 and CDR2 from the germline V gene are SGHDT and YYEEEE. The CDR3 runs 14 residues. The CDR3 spells CASRARVAKNIQYF. CDR3 nucleotides: TGTGCCAGCAGGGCGCGGGTTGCCAAAAACATTCAGTACTTC.

The chain couples TRBV18 to TRBJ2-2; D is undetermined. Germline lookup yields CDR1 KGHSH and CDR2 LQKENI. This CDR3 is built from 13 residues. Trimming pared 2 bases from V and 5 bases from J, leaving 6 bases between. The CDR3 loop reads CASSPGVTGELFF. CDR3 sequence (DNA): TGTGCCAGCTCACCAGGGGTAACCGGGGAGCTGTTTTTT.

The CDR3 DNA reads as TGTGCCATTAACTCCGGGACTAGCTACAATGAGCAGTTCTTC. This translates into CAINSGTSYNEQFF. The chain couples TRBV6-1 to TRBJ2-1; 8 nucleotides align to TRBD2. The CDR3 consists of 14 residues. The germline V gene has CDR1 MNHNS and CDR2 SASEGT. J lost 3 bases, V lost 10 bases, and 8 bases had no gene match.

The CDR3 sequence: CASSLGTSGSYEQYF. The CDR3 region has the DNA TGTGCCAGCAGCTTGGGTACTAGCGGGTCCTACGAGCAGTACTTC. The rearrangement joins TRBV5-4 to TRBJ2-7; 9 bases align to TRBD2. The CDR3 is 15 residues long. Germline V gives CDR1 SGHNT, CDR2 YYREEE (reference sequence). Unmatched junction bases numbered 2, after V lost 0 bases and J lost 1 base.

The CDR3 here is CASSLAGGRNTGELFF. The CDR3 nucleotides are TGTGCCAGCAGCTTAGCCGGGGGGAGGAACACCGGGGAGCTGTTTTTT. The rearrangement links TRBV7-2 to TRBJ2-2; 7 bases agree with TRBD2. From germline, CDR1 is SGHTA and CDR2 FQGNSA. The trim removed 0 bases at V and 1 base at J, leaving 2 bases unmatched. CDR3 length equals 16 residues.

This rearrangement joins TRBV19 to TRBJ2-6; D is unresolved. Germline CDR1 and CDR2: LNHDA and SQIVND (reference sequence). Deletions cut 5 bases from V and 4 bases from J, with 12 bases between. This CDR3 contains 15 residues. This CDR3 is CASSLSPAGANVLTF. As DNA, the CDR3 is TGTGCCAGTAGTCTTTCCCCGGCCGGGGCCAACGTCCTGACTTTC.

The gene calls are TRBV5-1 and TRBJ1-1; D is ambiguous. The V and J ends lost 0 bases and 1 base respectively, with 7 bases between them. The CDR3 extends over 14 amino acids. Germline V gives CDR1 SGHRS, CDR2 YFSETQ. In nucleotides, the CDR3 is TGCGCCAGCAGCTTGGGTAGGACGAACACTGAAGCTTTCTTT. Amino acid sequence: CASSLGRTNTEAFF.

The chain is built from TRBV18 and TRBJ1-3; D remains unclear. The CDR3 has 16 residues. V lost 2 bases and J lost 3, with 14 bases in between. The V gene's germline CDR1 is KGHSH and CDR2 LQKENI. CDR3 sequence (DNA): TGTGCCAGCTCACCATTGGGCCCAGAGGGTGGAAACACCATATATTTT. Translating it yields CASSPLGPEGGNTIYF. Full variable domain (rest looked up from reference TRBV18 and TRBJ1-3): NAGVMQNPRHLVRRRGQEARLRCSPMKGHSHVYWYRQLPEEGLKFMVYLQKENIIDESGMPKERFSAEFPKEGPSILRIQQVVRGDSAAYFCASSPLGPEGGNTIYFGEGSWLTVV.

The chain combines TRBV5-4 with TRBJ1-2; the match to TRBD1 covers 7 bases. This CDR3 region has 17 residues. V was clipped by 0 bases and J by 5 bases; unmatched bases: 13. The V gene's germline CDR1 is SGHNT and CDR2 YYREEE (reference sequence). DNA of the CDR3: TGTGCCAGCAGCTTGGTCGGGCGTGGACAGGCGGGTTATGGCTACACCTTC. This sequence encodes CASSLVGRGQAGYGYTF.

This chain uses TRBV5-1 with TRBJ1-2; D unresolved. Trimming removed 4 bases from V and 4 bases from J, with 11 bases in between. Germline V lookup: CDR1 SGHRS, CDR2 YFSETQ. There are 13 residues in the CDR3. This chain's CDR3 is CASSQQTSYGYTF. Here the CDR3 DNA reads TGCGCCAGCAGCCAACAAACATCCTATGGCTACACCTTC.

V and J are TRBV5-5 and TRBJ2-6; TRBD1 might be the D (5 bases). The CDR3 is made up of 15 amino acids. Trimming took 2 bases from V and 4 from J, leaving 10 bases between them. The germline V gene has CDR1 SGHKS and CDR2 YYEKEE (reference sequence). The CDR3 region is CASSLPGSGANVLTF. The DNA of the CDR3 is TGTGCCAGCAGCTTACCAGGGTCCGGGGCCAACGTCCTGACTTTC.

The V gene is TRBV2, the J gene TRBJ1-5, with D maybe TRBD1 (6 bases). The CDR3 is 15 amino acids. Between the trimmed V and J ends, which lost 2 bases and 4 bases, there was a span of 12 bases. CDR1 is SNHLY, CDR2 FYNNEI, per germline. Here the CDR3 DNA reads TGTGCCAGCAGTGAAACGGGACATGGGAATCAGCCCCAGCATTTT. Protein: CASSETGHGNQPQHF.

The chain has TRBV5-1 and TRBJ2-1; D may correspond to TRBD1 or TRBD2 (6 bases each). Germline CDR1 and CDR2: SGHRS and YFSETQ. The germline V and J ends were trimmed by 2 bases and 7 bases, with 16 bases remaining between them. The CDR3 has 15 amino acids. The CDR3 loop is CASSLQGRDSNEQFF. The CDR3 DNA sequence: TGCGCCAGCAGCTTACAGGGAAGGGACTCGAATGAGCAGTTCTTC.

This chain links TRBV4-3 with TRBJ1-1; no firm D call. The germline V gene encodes CDR1 LGHNA and CDR2 YSLEER. This CDR3 comprises 14 residues. With 1 base removed from V and 0 bases from J, the gap between germline ends came to 6 bases. CDR3 sequence reads: CASSQGSVNTEAFF. CDR3 nucleotides: TGCGCCAGCAGCCAAGGTTCGGTGAACACTGAAGCTTTCTTT.

This rearrangement joins TRBV28 to TRBJ2-7, with D possibly being TRBD2 (7 bases). Trimming stripped 6 bases from V and 5 bases from J, with 14 bases between. Per the germline V gene, CDR1 is MDHEN and CDR2 is SYDVKM. This CDR3 spans 13 amino acids. The CDR3 nucleotides are TGTGCCAGCAGCAGCGGGACACTTCACGAGCAGTACTTC. Residues: CASSSGTLHEQYF.

This clone occurred a few times. CDR3 coding DNA: TGTGCCAGCAGCCGACAGGCTCTCCAAGAGACCCAGTACTTC. Protein: CASSRQALQETQYF. The rearrangement links TRBV14 to TRBJ2-5; the D gene is possibly TRBD1 (6 bases). CDR1 and CDR2 from the germline V gene are SGHDN and FVKESK. The CDR3 covers 14 residues. V was shortened by 4 bases and J by 1 base, with 10 bases between the two germline ends.

The chain links TRBV10-3 to TRBJ2-7; TRBD1 matches at 7 bases. Germline values: CDR1 ENHRY, CDR2 SYGVKD. This CDR3 spans 15 amino acids. The V gene end was trimmed by 5 bases and the J gene end by 1 base; junction bases not matched to a gene: 8. CDR3 region: CAISSRQGSSYEQYF. Written as DNA, the CDR3 is TGTGCCATCAGTTCGCGACAGGGAAGTTCCTACGAGCAGTACTTC.

The V and J genes are TRBV7-2 and TRBJ2-5; D remains ambiguous. Trimming took off 5 bases at V and 7 bases at J, with 14 bases between the two ends. Germline V gene lookup returns CDR1 SGHTA and CDR2 FQGNSA. CDR3 length: 13 amino acids. CDR3 residues: CASSTSPERTQYF. The CDR3, as DNA: TGTGCCAGCAGCACCTCCCCCGAACGGACCCAGTACTTC. Looking up the rest from reference TRBV7-2 and TRBJ2-5 gives the full variable domain: GAGVSQSPSNKVTEKGKDVELRCDPISGHTALYWYRQSLGQGLEFLIYFQGNSAPDKSGLPSDRFSAERTGGSVSTLTIQRTQQEDSAVYLCASSTSPERTQYFGPGTRLLVL.

This rearrangement joins TRBV7-8 to TRBJ1-4, with D unclear. Trimming removed 5 bases from V and 6 bases from J, with 19 bases in between. Germline CDR1 and CDR2: SGHVS and FQNEAQ. The CDR3 has 16 residues. CDR3 DNA sequence: TGTGCCAGCAGCGCCTCCCACCTGCAAGGTTATGAAAAACTGTTTTTT. Translating gives CASSASHLQGYEKLFF.

The genes are TRBV30 and TRBJ1-5; D call uncertain. Between the trimmed V and J ends, which lost 4 bases and 2 bases, there was a span of 15 bases. The germline V gene has CDR1 GTSNPN and CDR2 SVGIG (reference sequence). The CDR3 length is 15 residues. This CDR3 reads CAWKLGGRGNQPQHF. The CDR3 DNA follows: TGTGCCTGGAAGTTAGGAGGAAGGGGCAATCAGCCCCAGCATTTT.

This chain joins TRBV28 and TRBJ2-7; TRBD1 matches 9 bases. This CDR3 comprises 14 residues. CDR1 and CDR2 from the germline V gene are MDHEN and SYDVKM. V trimming: 6 bases; J trimming: 3 bases; junction bases outside the gene matches: 6. Here the CDR3 reads CASRLTGGNYEQYF. The CDR3 DNA reads TGTGCCAGCAGACTGACAGGGGGGAACTACGAGCAGTACTTC.

The V call is TRBV5-4, the J call TRBJ1-1; D is possibly TRBD1 (6 bases). Trimming pared 3 bases from V and 9 bases from J, leaving 18 bases between. The germline CDR1 and CDR2 sequences are SGHNT and YYREEE (reference sequence). This CDR3 is 14 amino acids long. The CDR3 here is CASSSDRGGGKAFF. The CDR3 nucleotides are TGTGCCAGCAGCTCGGACAGAGGAGGTGGAAAAGCTTTCTTT.